This TCR beta chain stems from a study of cytomegalovirus exposure and HLA in healthy donors. Across the whole study: Researchers found that less than 90% of about 400 genotyped donors fell within the Caucasian-associated ancestry cluster. General study results and limits: Because they were indistinguishable, some V segments, including TRBV6-2 and TRBV6-3, were excluded.

The CDR3 is 15 residues long. CDR1 SGHRS and CDR2 YFSETQ come from the germline V gene. With V trimmed by 1 base and J by 4 bases, 8 bases remained unmatched. The PCR ran on 60 Vbeta and 13 Jbeta primers. The data were produced by immunoSEQ multiplex PCR, yet TCRdb's version contains in-frame clones alone and is incomplete. Among some 150,000 clones listed, 76% were seen once. The sample holds one count of this clone. The target antigen is unknown. Sequencing input: PBMCs. The TCR sequence derives from a man aged 55 to 70 in good health and CMV-seronegative. The chain employs TRBV5-1 and TRBJ2-7; 7 bases align to TRBD1. CDR3 DNA: TGCGCCAGCAGCTTGCAAGCGACAGGGCCGTACGAGCAGTACTTC. Translating gives CASSLQATGPYEQYF.